The next 25 T cell receptor beta chains were all read from a single sample in a study of PD-L1 blockade in urothelial cancer. Libraries were prepared by immunoSEQ multiplex PCR; TCRdb keeps only in-frame clonotypes and omits some of them. This table has about 84,000 clones, about 81% appearing once. The source was PBMCs, collected around atezolizumab (anti-PD-L1) treatment. The receptors come from a man in his 70s with urothelial cancer.

V is TRBV7-9 and J is TRBJ2-1; 10 bases map to TRBD2. The CDR3 runs 16 residues. The trim removed 3 bases at V and 5 bases at J, leaving 7 bases unmatched. In germline, CDR1 is SEHNR, CDR2 FQNEAQ (reference sequence). The CDR3: CASSLLGLARNNEQFF. CDR3 DNA sequence: TGTGCCAGCAGCTTGCTGGGACTAGCGCGTAACAATGAGCAGTTCTTC.

This chain uses TRBV14 with TRBJ1-1; D is unclear. Germline V gene sequence: CDR1 SGHDN, CDR2 FVKESK. V was trimmed by 3 bases and J by 0 bases, leaving 11 bases between them. This CDR3 comprises 15 residues. The CDR3 sequence is CASSHTESVNTEAFF. Here the CDR3 DNA reads TGTGCCAGCAGCCATACGGAGTCCGTGAACACTGAAGCTTTCTTT.

V gene TRBV7-6 combines with J gene TRBJ2-1; 8 nucleotides match TRBD2. The CDR3 is 15 amino acids. V shed 4 bases and J 5 bases; nucleotides not matched to a gene: 7. Germline CDR1 reads SGHVS; CDR2 reads FNYEAQ. Here the CDR3 reads CASSSGRALNNEQFF. As DNA, the CDR3 is TGTGCCAGCAGCTCCGGGAGGGCCTTAAACAATGAGCAGTTCTTC.

The rearrangement joins TRBV6-5 to TRBJ2-3, with D possibly matching TRBD1 (6 bases). The CDR3 is 16 residues long. Trimming stripped 4 bases from V and 2 bases from J, with 16 bases between. Germline CDR1 and CDR2: MNHEY and SVGAGI. The CDR3 here is CASSFGQPLITDTQYF. The CDR3 region has the DNA TGTGCCAGCAGTTTTGGACAGCCTCTGATCACAGATACGCAGTATTTT.

This clone was seen just once. This rearrangement joins TRBV7-9 to TRBJ2-2; 8 bases align to TRBD1. V trimming: 5 bases; J trimming: 6 bases; junction bases outside the gene matches: 2. The CDR3 totals 13 residues. Germline V gene sequence: CDR1 SEHNR, CDR2 FQNEAQ (reference sequence). The CDR3 DNA sequence: TGTGCCAGCAGCGTACAGGGGGCCGGGGAGCTGTTTTTT. Amino acids: CASSVQGAGELFF.

The table lists this clone with a few counts. This chain joins TRBV28 and TRBJ1-4; D not resolved. CDR3 size: 11 residues. Deletions cut 4 bases from V and 16 bases from J, with 13 bases between. Germline CDR1 is MDHEN and CDR2 is SYDVKM. This chain's CDR3 is CASSSGEPGFF. The DNA of the CDR3 is TGTGCCAGCAGTTCCGGGGAACCGGGGTTTTTT.

This clone has at least ten counts. The chain is built from TRBV5-6 and TRBJ2-1, with D uncertain. Germline V CDR1 and CDR2: SGHDT, YYEEEE. V dropped 7 bases and J dropped 8 bases, with 13 bases sitting between them. The CDR3 totals 12 residues. CDR3: CASGWATDEQFF. Here the CDR3 DNA reads TGTGCCAGCGGCTGGGCTACAGATGAGCAGTTCTTC.

The V gene is TRBV25-1, the J gene TRBJ2-1, with D possibly TRBD2 on 5 matching bases. Germline V gives CDR1 MGHDK, CDR2 SYGVNS. Trimming shortened V by 1 base and J by 4 bases, and 14 bases separated the two germline ends. The CDR3 spans 16 residues. The CDR3 DNA sequence: TGTGCCAGCAGTGAATCCCGAATGTCGGGGTACAATGAGCAGTTCTTC. Its protein is CASSESRMSGYNEQFF.

The chain carries TRBV9 and TRBJ2-3, with D possibly being TRBD1 (6 bases). V gave up 2 bases and J gave up 6 bases, with 22 bases separating them. Germline V gene lookup returns CDR1 SGDLS and CDR2 YYNGEE. The CDR3 consists of 17 residues. CDR3 sequence (DNA): TGTGCCAGCAGCGTGGGGGCAGGGCGCAACCTCGGGGATACGCAGTATTTT. This sequence encodes CASSVGAGRNLGDTQYF. The full variable domain, its missing parts supplied by reference TRBV9 and TRBJ2-3, is DSGVTQTPKHLITATGQRVTLRCSPRSGDLSVYWYQQSLDQGLQFLIQYYNGEERAKGNILERFSAQQFPDLHSELNLSSLELGDSALYFCASSVGAGRNLGDTQYFGPGTRLTVL.

This clone came up once. This sequence joins TRBV18 and TRBJ2-3; D perhaps matches TRBD2 (6 bases). CDR3 length equals 13 residues. Germline-derived CDR1 and CDR2 are KGHSH and LQKENI. Trimming stripped 3 bases from V and 4 bases from J, with 8 bases between. CDR3 DNA: TGTGCCAGCTCACCGGGGACTCCAGATACGCAGTATTTT. Residues: CASSPGTPDTQYF.

In its sample, this clone was seen a few times. The V call is TRBV27, the J call TRBJ1-6; no clear D. CDR1 is MNHEY, CDR2 SMNVEV, per germline (reference sequence). The CDR3 sequence is 12 residues long. V lost 5 bases, J lost 6 bases, and 5 bases lay in between. CDR3 in DNA: TGTGCCAGCAGTCCAATTAATTCACCCCTCCACTTT. Translating gives CASSPINSPLHF.

This clone was seen a single time. The rearrangement joins TRBV14 to TRBJ1-2; D perhaps matches TRBD1 (5 bases). V was cut by 8 bases and J by 4 bases, with 14 bases left in between. Germline V gene sequence: CDR1 SGHDN, CDR2 FVKESK. The CDR3 covers 13 residues. This CDR3 is CASGRQGGYGYTF. The CDR3 DNA reads as TGTGCCAGCGGTCGCCAGGGAGGCTATGGCTACACCTTC.

The chain has TRBV11-2 and TRBJ2-3; the match to TRBD2 covers 7 bases. Germline assignment: CDR1 SGHAT and CDR2 FQNNGV. V lost 5 bases to trimming and J lost 6 bases; unmatched junction nucleotides: 8. This CDR3 region has 14 residues. The CDR3, as DNA: TGTGCCAGCAGCCCTCATCGGGGGGTGGATACGCAGTATTTT. It specifies CASSPHRGVDTQYF.

Remarks on this clone: A much larger clonotype is one base distant, so this may be a read error. Other DNA sequences in the same sample also yield this CDR3. The CDR3 is CASSPQGKAGNTIYF. Written as DNA, the CDR3 is TGTGCCAGCTCACCCCAGGGGAAGGCTGGAAACACCATATATTTT. This chain links TRBV18 with TRBJ1-3; D may be TRBD1 (6 bases). The CDR3 consists of 15 residues. Germline CDR1 is KGHSH and CDR2 is LQKENI. The germline V and J ends were trimmed by 3 bases and 2 bases, with 11 bases remaining between them.

The chain carries TRBV5-5 and TRBJ1-6; possibly TRBD1 for D (6 bases). The CDR3 consists of 14 residues. Germline CDR1 reads SGHKS; CDR2 reads YYEKEE (reference sequence). V was trimmed by 4 bases and J by 10 bases, leaving 15 bases between them. The CDR3 protein is CASSITGTSSPLHF. DNA for the CDR3: TGTGCCAGCAGCATAACCGGGACAAGCTCACCCCTCCACTTT.

The chain is built from TRBV7-2 and TRBJ1-2; a weak D match, TRBD1 (6 bases). V gave up 4 bases and J gave up 3 bases, with 12 bases separating them. Germline loops: CDR1 SGHTA, CDR2 FQGNSA. The CDR3 extends over 14 amino acids. In DNA form, the CDR3 reads TGTGCCAGCAGCTGGGTACAGGGAGACTATGGCTACACCTTC. It yields the protein CASSWVQGDYGYTF.

This chain links TRBV10-1 with TRBJ1-5; D is possibly TRBD1 (6 bases). This CDR3 is 17 amino acids long. Germline V lookup: CDR1 WNHNN, CDR2 SYGVQD (reference sequence). V lost 5 bases and J lost 5, with 22 bases in between. For the CDR3, the DNA is TGCGCCAGCAGTCCGGGGGGGCTCCCCCGGACCCATCAGCCCCAGCATTTT. It translates to CASSPGGLPRTHQPQHF.

This clone was observed a few times. The gene calls are TRBV7-3 and TRBJ2-3; D is perhaps TRBD2 (6 bases). The V end was cut by 4 bases, the J end by 7 bases, with 12 bases between. The germline V gene has CDR1 SGHTA and CDR2 FQGTGA. This CDR3 comprises 13 residues. The CDR3, as DNA: TGTGCCAGCAGCTCGGGGGTAGGGAATACGCAGTATTTT. This translates into CASSSGVGNTQYF.

The CDR3 loop reads CASSIRGRNEQFF. CDR3 nucleotides: TGTGCCAGTAGTATTCGGGGTAGGAATGAGCAGTTCTTC. The V gene is TRBV19, the J gene TRBJ2-1; D may be TRBD2 (5 bases). CDR1 is LNHDA, CDR2 SQIVND, per germline (reference sequence). The germline V and J ends were trimmed by 3 bases and 7 bases, with 10 bases remaining between them. The CDR3 contains 13 residues.

The chain couples TRBV19 to TRBJ2-5, with 7 bases lining up with TRBD2. Looked up from germline, CDR1 is LNHDA and CDR2 is SQIVND (reference sequence). With 9 bases clipped from V and 5 bases from J, the junction kept 9 bases outside the gene matches. CDR3 length: 13 residues. In DNA, the CDR3 is TGTGCCAGCGGGGCGGGGGTACGGGAGACCCAGTACTTC. This translates into CASGAGVRETQYF.

The chain joins TRBV10-2 to TRBJ2-6, with 12 bases that match TRBD1. Losses at the gene ends were 4 bases for V and 4 bases for J; bases not matched to a gene: 11. The CDR3 is made up of 19 amino acids. Germline V lookup: CDR1 WSHSY, CDR2 SAAADI. The CDR3 coding sequence is TGCGCCAGCAGTGCGGAGCCGGGACAGGGGGCGGGGGGGGCCAACGTCCTGACTTTC. Its protein is CASSAEPGQGAGGANVLTF.

J is TRBJ2-3 and V is TRBV5-1, with 8 bases fitting TRBD1. This CDR3 is 15 amino acids long. Germline CDR1 SGHRS, CDR2 YFSETQ. After removal of 4 bases from V and 2 bases from J, the junction contained 6 bases not matched to a gene. The DNA of the CDR3 is TGCGCCAGCAGCGTCGGACAGGGCCTCACAGATACGCAGTATTTT. Translated, it gives CASSVGQGLTDTQYF.

This chain connects TRBV5-6 to TRBJ2-6; TRBD1 might be the D (5 bases). V was pared by 3 bases and J by 1 base, with 8 bases between. The CDR3 extends over 15 amino acids. The germline V gene has CDR1 SGHDT and CDR2 YYEEEE. The chain's CDR3 is CASSWQGSGANVLTF. The DNA of the CDR3 is TGTGCCAGCAGCTGGCAGGGTTCTGGGGCCAACGTCCTGACTTTC.

V gene TRBV10-3 combines with J gene TRBJ1-1; 9 bases are shared with TRBD1. The V gene's germline CDR1 is ENHRY and CDR2 SYGVKD. The CDR3 spans 12 residues. The junction had 5 bases not matched to a gene; V was cut back by 10 bases and J by 5 bases. The CDR3 DNA follows: TGTGCCACCGGGACAGGGAGGACTGAAGCTTTCTTT. Encoded protein: CATGTGRTEAFF.

This sequence joins TRBV11-2 and TRBJ2-4; D call uncertain. V dropped 0 bases and J dropped 2 bases, with 14 bases sitting between them. The CDR3 sequence is 17 residues long. Germline V gene lookup returns CDR1 SGHAT and CDR2 FQNNGV. Here the CDR3 reads CASSLEGPQDPKNIQYF. DNA for the CDR3: TGTGCCAGCAGCTTAGAGGGCCCCCAAGACCCCAAAAACATTCAGTACTTC.